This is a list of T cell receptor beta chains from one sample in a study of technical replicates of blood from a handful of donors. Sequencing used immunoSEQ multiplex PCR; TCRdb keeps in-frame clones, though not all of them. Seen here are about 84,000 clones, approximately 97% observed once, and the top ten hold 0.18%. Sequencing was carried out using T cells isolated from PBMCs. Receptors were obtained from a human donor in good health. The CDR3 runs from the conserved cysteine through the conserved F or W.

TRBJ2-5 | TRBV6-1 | CASSEGSWETQYF
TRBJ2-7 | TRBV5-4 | CASSSGGGVEQYF
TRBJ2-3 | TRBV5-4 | CASSHGGGVGTDTQYF
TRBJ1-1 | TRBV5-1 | CASSFSRNTEAFF
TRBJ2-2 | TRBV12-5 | CASGRPPKDSNTGELFF
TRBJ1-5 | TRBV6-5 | CASSPLSRVNQPQHF
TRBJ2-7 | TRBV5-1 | CASSLAGTNAYEQYF
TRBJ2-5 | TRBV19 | CASNRQGSETQYF
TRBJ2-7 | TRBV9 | CASSGGLDFHEQYF
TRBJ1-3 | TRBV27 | CASRTYERGNTIYF
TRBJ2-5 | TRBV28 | CASRNRDRGYLETQYF
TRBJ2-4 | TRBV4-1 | CASTWAGIQYF
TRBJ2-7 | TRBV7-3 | CASSLIGGQGSVSYEQYF
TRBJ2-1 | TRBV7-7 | CASSLGQGNNEQFF
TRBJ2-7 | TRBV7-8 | CASTPSRGLHEQYF
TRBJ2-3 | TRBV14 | CASSSLAGSTDTQYF
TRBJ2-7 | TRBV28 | CASRSPGTSGRAGDYYEQYF
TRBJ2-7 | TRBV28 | CASSVLGSYEQYF
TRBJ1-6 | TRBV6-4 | CASSESGQENSPLHF
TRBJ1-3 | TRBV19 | CASSYGRGNTIYF
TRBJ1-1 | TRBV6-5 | CASSRGDKMNTEAFF
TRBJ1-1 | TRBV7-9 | CASRQTVNTEAFF
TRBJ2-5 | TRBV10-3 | CAISESIARGEETQYF
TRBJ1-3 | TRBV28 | CASSQTTRDSFGNTIYF
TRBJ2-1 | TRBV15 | CATPLGGLYGEQFF
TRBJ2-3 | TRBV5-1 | CASSLDIVDTQYF
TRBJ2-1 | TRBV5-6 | CASSPIGGTGTGEQFF
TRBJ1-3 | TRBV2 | CASSEGLGTGVRRGNTIYF